This TCR beta chain derives from a study of blood T cell repertoires in COVID-19. Study-level information: Acute-phase and convalescent COVID-19 samples originated in the United States, Italy and Spain. PBMCs, B-cell-depleted T cells, or T cells provided the cDNA or gDNA that made up the material.

In the authors' workflow: Estimation of nucleated cell counts was performed using reference gene primer amplification. Assay: immunoSEQ multiplex PCR; the TCRdb copy retains only in-frame clones and omits some. The D gene and trimming were derived from the DNA, and the V and J assignments and clone size from that table. The table shows 150,000 to 200,000 clones, with 86% occurring only once. The ends were cut back, 6 bases at V and 8 bases at J, with 13 bases in the middle. The germline V gene has CDR1 SEHNR and CDR2 FQNEAQ (reference sequence). The CDR3 covers 12 residues. The specimen was peripheral blood. The TCR originated in a middle-aged man with active or convalescent COVID-19. J is TRBJ1-2 and V is TRBV7-9; no firm D call. CDR3 protein: CASSTRWWGYTF. CDR3 in DNA: TGTGCCAGCAGTACTCGATGGTGGGGCTACACCTTC.